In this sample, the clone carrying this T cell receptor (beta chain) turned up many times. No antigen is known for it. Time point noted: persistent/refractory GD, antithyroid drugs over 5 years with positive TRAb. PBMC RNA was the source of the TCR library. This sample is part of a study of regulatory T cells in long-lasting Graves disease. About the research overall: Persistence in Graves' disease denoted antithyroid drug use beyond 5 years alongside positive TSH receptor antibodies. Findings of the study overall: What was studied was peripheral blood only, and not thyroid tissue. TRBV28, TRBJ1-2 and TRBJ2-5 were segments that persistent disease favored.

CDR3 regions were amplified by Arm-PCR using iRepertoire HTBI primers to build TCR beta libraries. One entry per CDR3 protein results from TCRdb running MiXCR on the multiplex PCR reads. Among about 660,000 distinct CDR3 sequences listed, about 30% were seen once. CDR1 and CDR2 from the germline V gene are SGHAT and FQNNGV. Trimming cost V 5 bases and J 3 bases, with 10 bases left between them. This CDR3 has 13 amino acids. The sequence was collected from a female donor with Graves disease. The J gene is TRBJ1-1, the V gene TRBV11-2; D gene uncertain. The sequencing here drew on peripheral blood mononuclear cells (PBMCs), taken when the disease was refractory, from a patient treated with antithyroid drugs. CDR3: CASSPSPYTEAFF. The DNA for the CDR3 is TGTGCCAGCAGCCCGTCCCCTTACACTGAAGCTTTCTTT.